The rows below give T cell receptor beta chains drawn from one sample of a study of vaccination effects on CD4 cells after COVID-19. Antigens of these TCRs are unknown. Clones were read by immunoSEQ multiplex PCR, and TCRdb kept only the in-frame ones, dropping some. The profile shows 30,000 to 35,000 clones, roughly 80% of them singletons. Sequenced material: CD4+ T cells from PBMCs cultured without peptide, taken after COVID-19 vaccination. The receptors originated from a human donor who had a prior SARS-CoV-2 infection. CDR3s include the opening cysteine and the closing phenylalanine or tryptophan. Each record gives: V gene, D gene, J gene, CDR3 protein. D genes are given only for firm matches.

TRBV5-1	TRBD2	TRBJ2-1	CASSIAGGGDEQFF
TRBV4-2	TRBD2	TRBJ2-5	CASSHGTSGGGETQYF
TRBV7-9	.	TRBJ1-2	CASSRSSGGVYGYTF
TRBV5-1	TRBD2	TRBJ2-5	CASSAFSGEGVETQYF
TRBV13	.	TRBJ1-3	CASSLGLGDRSGNTIYF
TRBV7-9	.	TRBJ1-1	CASSLWGRNTEAFF
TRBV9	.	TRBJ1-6	CASSVGDNSPLHF
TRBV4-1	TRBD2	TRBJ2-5	CASSPGLAGGRWETQYF
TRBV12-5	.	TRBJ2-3	CASGLFQDAPEYF
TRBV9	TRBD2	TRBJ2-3	CASSVDGGRALWADTQYF
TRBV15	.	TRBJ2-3	CATSSGGSTDTQYF
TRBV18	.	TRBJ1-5	CASSPPSYRGNQPQHF
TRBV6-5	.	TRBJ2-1	CASSQYNEQFF
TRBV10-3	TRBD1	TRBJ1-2	CAIRAGTGDGYTF
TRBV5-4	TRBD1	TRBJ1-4	CASSLLPPGQGGNEKLFF
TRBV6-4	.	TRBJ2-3	CASSPTGKDTQYF
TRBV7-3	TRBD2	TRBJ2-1	CASSSGPGLASEQFF
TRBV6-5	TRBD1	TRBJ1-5	CASMDRDYQPQHF
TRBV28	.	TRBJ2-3	CASSLIYVSTDTQYF
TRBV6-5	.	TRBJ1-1	CASRPAGTRNTEAFF
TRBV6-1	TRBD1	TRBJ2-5	CASSEARGPETQYF
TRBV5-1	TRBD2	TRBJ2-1	CASHQPAGGTNEQFF
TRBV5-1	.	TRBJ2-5	CASSLIPGFSETQYF
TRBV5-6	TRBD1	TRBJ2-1	CASSLTGANLYNEQFF
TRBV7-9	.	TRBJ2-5	CASSFLSETQYF
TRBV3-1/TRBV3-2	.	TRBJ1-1	CASSQESVGNTEAFF
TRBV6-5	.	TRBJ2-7	CASRGSLTYEQYF
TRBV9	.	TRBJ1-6	CASSVRVGNSPLHF
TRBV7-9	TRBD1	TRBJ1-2	CASSLGTGNYGYTF
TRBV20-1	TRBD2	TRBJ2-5	CSASPRGGPVTQYF
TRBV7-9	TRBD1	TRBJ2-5	CASSSTSGTGETQYF
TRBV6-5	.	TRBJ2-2	CASREGANTGELFF
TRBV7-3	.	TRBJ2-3	CASSPKDGASDTQYF
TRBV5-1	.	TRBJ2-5	CASSLSFQQPQETQYF
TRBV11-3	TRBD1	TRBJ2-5	CASSPGQGAETQYF
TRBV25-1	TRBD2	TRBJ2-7	CASSPPTSGGYEQYF
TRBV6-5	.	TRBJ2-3	CATRRVGTDTQYF
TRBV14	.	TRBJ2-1	CASSQVNRWNEQFF
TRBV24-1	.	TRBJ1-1	CATSPSMGASGAFF
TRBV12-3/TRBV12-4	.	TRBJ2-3	CASSLDITDTQYF
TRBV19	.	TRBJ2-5	CASSRGQLQETQYF
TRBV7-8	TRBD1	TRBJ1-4	CASSPDLGQGNEKLFF
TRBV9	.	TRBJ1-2	CASSASTGTSNYGYTF
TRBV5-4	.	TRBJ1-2	CASSLARVFYTF
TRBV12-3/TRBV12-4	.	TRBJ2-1	CASSLGGSGEQFF
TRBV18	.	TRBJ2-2	CASSPNRDLYTGELFF
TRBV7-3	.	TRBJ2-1	CASSRGGEQFF
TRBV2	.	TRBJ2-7	CASSRDTAGDEQYF
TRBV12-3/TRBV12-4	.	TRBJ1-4	CASSRQTGEKLFF
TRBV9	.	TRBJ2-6	CASSVAADSGANVLTF
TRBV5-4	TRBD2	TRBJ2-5	CASRPGLAGGRETQYF
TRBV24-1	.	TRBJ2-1	CATSDFPSRNEQFF
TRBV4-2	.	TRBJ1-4	CASSRTLLLSEKLFF
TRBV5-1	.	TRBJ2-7	CASSLGGAIYEQYF